This T cell receptor (beta chain) originates from a study of T cell changes during pregnancy in multiple sclerosis. Between the trimmed V and J ends, which lost 3 bases and 6 bases, there was a span of 6 bases. This CDR3 has 12 residues. Looked up from germline, CDR1 is MNHNY and CDR2 is SVGAGI (reference sequence). Here immunoSEQ multiplex PCR was the method, and the copy in TCRdb shows in-frame clones only, minus some. The top ten hold around 3.3% of the sample, which has approximately 80,000 clones, around 90% seen once. The origin of this receptor is a female donor in good health, serving as a control in a pregnancy study. Some clones in this sample may be carry-over from other donors' samples. Material: PBMCs, obtained in the first trimester of pregnancy. The rearrangement joins TRBV6-6 to TRBJ2-1; no definite D call. The CDR3 loop is CASSYSVNEQFF. In nucleotides, the CDR3 is TGTGCCAGCAGTTATAGTGTCAATGAGCAGTTCTTC.